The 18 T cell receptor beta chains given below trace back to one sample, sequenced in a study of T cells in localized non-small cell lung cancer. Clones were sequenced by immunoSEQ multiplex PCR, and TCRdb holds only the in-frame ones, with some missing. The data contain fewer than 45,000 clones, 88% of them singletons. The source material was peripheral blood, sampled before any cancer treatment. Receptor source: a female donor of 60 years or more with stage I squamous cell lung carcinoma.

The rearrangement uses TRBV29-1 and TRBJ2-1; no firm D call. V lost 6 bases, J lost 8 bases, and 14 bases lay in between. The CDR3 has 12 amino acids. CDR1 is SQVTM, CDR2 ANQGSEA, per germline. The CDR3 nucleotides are TGCAGCGTGCTAGATCTTCGGGATGAGCAGTTCTTC. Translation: CSVLDLRDEQFF.

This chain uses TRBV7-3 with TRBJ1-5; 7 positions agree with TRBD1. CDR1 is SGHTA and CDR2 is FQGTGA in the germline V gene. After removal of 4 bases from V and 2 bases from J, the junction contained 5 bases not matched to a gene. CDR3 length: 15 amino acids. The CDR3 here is CASSSRTGRNQPQHF. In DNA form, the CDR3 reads TGTGCCAGCAGCTCGAGGACAGGCCGCAATCAGCCCCAGCATTTT.

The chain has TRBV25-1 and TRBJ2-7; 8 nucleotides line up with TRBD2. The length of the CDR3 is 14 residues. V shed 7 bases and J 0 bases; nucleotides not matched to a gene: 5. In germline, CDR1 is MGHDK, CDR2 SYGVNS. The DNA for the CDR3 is TGTGCCAGCACGCAGCGGGAGAGCTCCTACGAGCAGTACTTC. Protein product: CASTQRESSYEQYF.

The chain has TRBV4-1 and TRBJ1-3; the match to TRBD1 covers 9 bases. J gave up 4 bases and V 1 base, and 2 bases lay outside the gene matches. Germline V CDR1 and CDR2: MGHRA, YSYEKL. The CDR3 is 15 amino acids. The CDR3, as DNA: TGCGCCAGCAGCCAAGGCGGACAGGGGGGAAACACCATATATTTT. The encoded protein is CASSQGGQGGNTIYF.

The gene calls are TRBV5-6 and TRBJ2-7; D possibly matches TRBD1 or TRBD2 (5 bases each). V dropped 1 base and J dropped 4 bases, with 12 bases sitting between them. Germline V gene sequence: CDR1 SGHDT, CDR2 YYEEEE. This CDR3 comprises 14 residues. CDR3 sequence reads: CASSLTGAEYEQYF. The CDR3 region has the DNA TGTGCCAGCAGCTTGACCGGGGCCGAATACGAGCAGTACTTC. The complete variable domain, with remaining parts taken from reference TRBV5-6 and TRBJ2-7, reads DAGVTQSPTHLIKTRGQQVTLRCSPKSGHDTVSWYQQALGQGPQFIFQYYEEEERQRGNFPDRFSGHQFPNYSSELNVNALLLGDSALYLCASSLTGAEYEQYFGPGTRLTVT.

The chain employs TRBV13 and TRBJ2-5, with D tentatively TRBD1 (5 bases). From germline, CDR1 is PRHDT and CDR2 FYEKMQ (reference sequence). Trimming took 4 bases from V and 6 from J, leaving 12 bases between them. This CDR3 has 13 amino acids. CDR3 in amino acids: CASSSRVSQTQYF. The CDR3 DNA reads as TGTGCCAGCAGCTCCAGGGTATCACAGACCCAGTACTTC.

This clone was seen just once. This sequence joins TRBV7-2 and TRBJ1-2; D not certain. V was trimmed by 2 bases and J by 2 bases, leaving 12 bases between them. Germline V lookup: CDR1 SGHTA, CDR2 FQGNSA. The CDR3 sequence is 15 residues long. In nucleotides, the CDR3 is TGTGCCAGCAGCTTATGGTGGCAGTCGAACTATGGCTACACCTTC. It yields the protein CASSLWWQSNYGYTF.

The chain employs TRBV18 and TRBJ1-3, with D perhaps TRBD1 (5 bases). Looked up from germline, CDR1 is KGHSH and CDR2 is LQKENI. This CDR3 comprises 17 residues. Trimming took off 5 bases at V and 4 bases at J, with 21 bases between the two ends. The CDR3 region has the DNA TGTGCCAGCTCAGGATCCCGGGGACGGGCGTCGGGAAACACCATATATTTT. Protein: CASSGSRGRASGNTIYF.

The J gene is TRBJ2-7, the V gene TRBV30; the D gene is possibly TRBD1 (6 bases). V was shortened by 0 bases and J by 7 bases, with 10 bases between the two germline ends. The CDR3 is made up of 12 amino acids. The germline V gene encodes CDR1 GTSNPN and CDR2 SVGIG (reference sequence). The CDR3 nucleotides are TGTGCCTGGAGTGTATCAGGGGAAGAGCAGTACTTC. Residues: CAWSVSGEEQYF.

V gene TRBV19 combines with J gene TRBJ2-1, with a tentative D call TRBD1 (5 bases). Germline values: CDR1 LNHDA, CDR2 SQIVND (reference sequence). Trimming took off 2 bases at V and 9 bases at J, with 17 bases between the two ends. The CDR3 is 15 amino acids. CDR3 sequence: CASSIPPAGIGEQFF. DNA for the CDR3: TGTGCCAGTAGTATACCGCCGGCAGGGATTGGTGAGCAGTTCTTC.

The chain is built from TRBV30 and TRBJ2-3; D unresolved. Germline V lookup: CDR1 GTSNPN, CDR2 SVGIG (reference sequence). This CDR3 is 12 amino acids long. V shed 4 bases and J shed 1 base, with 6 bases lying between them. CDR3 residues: CAWTMGTDTQYF. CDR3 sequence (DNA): TGTGCCTGGACAATGGGCACAGATACGCAGTATTTT.

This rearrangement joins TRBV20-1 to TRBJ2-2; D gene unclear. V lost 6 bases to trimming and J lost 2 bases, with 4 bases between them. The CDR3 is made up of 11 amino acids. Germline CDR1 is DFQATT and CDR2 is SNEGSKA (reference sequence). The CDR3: CSATNTGELFF. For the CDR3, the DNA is TGCAGTGCCACAAACACCGGGGAGCTGTTTTTT.

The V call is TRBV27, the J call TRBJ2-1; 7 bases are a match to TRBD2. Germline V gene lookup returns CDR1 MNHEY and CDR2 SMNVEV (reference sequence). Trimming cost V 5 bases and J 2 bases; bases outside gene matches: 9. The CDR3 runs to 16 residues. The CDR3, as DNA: TGTGCCAGCAGTCCCCGAGCGGGGCCCGCCTACAATGAGCAGTTCTTC. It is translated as CASSPRAGPAYNEQFF.

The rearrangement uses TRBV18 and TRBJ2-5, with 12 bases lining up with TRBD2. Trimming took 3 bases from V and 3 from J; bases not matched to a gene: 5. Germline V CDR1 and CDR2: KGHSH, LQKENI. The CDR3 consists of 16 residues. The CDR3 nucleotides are TGTGCCAGCTCACCCACGACTAGCGGGAGTAAAGAGACCCAGTACTTC. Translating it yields CASSPTTSGSKETQYF.

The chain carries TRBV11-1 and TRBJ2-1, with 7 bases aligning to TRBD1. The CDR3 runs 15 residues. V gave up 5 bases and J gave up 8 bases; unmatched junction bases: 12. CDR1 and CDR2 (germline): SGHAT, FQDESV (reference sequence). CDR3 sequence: CASSPTPDRADEQFF. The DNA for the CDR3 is TGTGCCAGCAGCCCAACTCCCGACAGGGCGGATGAGCAGTTCTTC.

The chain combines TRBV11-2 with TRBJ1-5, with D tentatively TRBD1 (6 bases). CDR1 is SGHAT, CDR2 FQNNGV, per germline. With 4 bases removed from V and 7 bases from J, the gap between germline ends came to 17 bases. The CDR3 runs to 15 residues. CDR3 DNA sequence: TGTGCCAGCAGCTCGGGGGCCCCCTGGGAACAGCCCCAGCATTTT. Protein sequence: CASSSGAPWEQPQHF.

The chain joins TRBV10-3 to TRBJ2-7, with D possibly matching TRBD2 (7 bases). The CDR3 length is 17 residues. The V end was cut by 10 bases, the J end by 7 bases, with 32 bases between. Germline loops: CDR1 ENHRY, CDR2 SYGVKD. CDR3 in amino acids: CATKWSPGGAGGWEQYF. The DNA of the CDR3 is TGTGCCACCAAGTGGAGCCCGGGGGGCGCAGGTGGATGGGAGCAGTACTTC.

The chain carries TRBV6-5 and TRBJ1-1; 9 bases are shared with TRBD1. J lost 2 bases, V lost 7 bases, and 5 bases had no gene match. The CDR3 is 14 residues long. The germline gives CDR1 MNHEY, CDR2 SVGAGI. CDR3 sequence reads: CASIQTGGNTEAFF. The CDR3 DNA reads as TGTGCCAGCATCCAGACAGGGGGAAACACTGAAGCTTTCTTT.